These T cell receptor beta chains were read from a single sample in a study of T-cell reconstitution after alpha-beta-depleted transplantation in children. TCRdb used MiXCR to reprocess the PCR reads, holding one entry per CDR3 protein. The sample includes about 110,000 distinct CDR3 sequences, approximately 6.9% of them seen just once. This specimen consisted of PBMCs, mostly from graft donor cells, obtained 360 days after TCRalphabeta/CD19-depleted stem cell transplant. The receptors originated from a male patient aged 2 to 10 who had a stem cell transplant for acute lymphoblastic leukemia, so the T cells may come from the graft donor. Each CDR3 is given with its conserved first and last residue. D genes are given only for firm matches. Some rows mark clone size as missing; the rest say once, few, many or name a class of expanded clone.

v_gene: TRBV15
j_gene: TRBJ2-7
d_gene: TRBD2
abundance: many
CDR3nt: TGTGCCACCAGCAGAGATACCGGGACTAGCGGGAGAAGGCAGTACTTC
CDR3aa: CATSRDTGTSGRRQYF

v_gene: TRBV21-1
j_gene: TRBJ2-1
d_gene: -
abundance: many
CDR3nt: TGTGCCAGCAGCAAAGGAAAAATGGGTTTAGCGGGAGGTGGCAATGAGCAGTTCTTC
CDR3aa: CASSKGKMGLAGGGNEQFF

v_gene: TRBV29-1
j_gene: TRBJ2-4
d_gene: TRBD2
abundance: many
CDR3nt: TGCAGCGTGAGAGGGACTAGCGGGGGCCAAGGGATTCAGTACTTC
CDR3aa: CSVRGTSGGQGIQYF

v_gene: TRBV25-1
j_gene: TRBJ1-6
d_gene: -
abundance: many
CDR3nt: TGTGCCAGCAGTGGACAAACAGGGCGGGCTTCACCCCTCCACTTT
CDR3aa: CASSGQTGRASPLHF

v_gene: TRBV28
j_gene: TRBJ2-7
d_gene: -
abundance: many
CDR3nt: TGTGCCAGCATCGAGGCGGGACCATCCTACGAGCAGTACTTC
CDR3aa: CASIEAGPSYEQYF

v_gene: TRBV28
j_gene: TRBJ1-1
d_gene: -
abundance: many
CDR3nt: TGTGCCAGCAGTTTTATGAACACTGAAGCTTTCTTT
CDR3aa: CASSFMNTEAFF

v_gene: TRBV9
j_gene: TRBJ1-2
d_gene: -
abundance: many
CDR3nt: TGTGCCAGCAGCGGCCTGCCAGGGAGCGGCTACACCTTC
CDR3aa: CASSGLPGSGYTF

v_gene: TRBV4-3
j_gene: TRBJ1-2
d_gene: -
abundance: -
CDR3nt: TGCGCCAGCAGCCCGCGAGAGGGGACCTTCTATGGCTACACCTTC
CDR3aa: CASSPREGTFYGYTF

v_gene: TRBV19
j_gene: TRBJ2-7
d_gene: -
abundance: few
CDR3nt: TGTGCCAGTGCCCCGGCCTCCGCCGACTACGAGCAGTACTTC
CDR3aa: CASAPASADYEQYF

v_gene: TRBV6-2/TRBV6-3
j_gene: TRBJ2-1
d_gene: -
abundance: few
CDR3nt: TGTGCCAGCAGTTTTACACTAGGGGTAAATGAGCAGTTCTTC
CDR3aa: CASSFTLGVNEQFF

v_gene: TRBV6-5
j_gene: TRBJ2-7
d_gene: TRBD2
abundance: -
CDR3nt: TGTGCCAGCAGTTCACCGGGACTAAGAGGGTACGAGCAGTACTTC
CDR3aa: CASSSPGLRGYEQYF

v_gene: TRBV7-9
j_gene: TRBJ2-7
d_gene: -
abundance: many
CDR3nt: TGTGCCAGCACCCTCGGAGGCCTAGGGCAGTACTTC
CDR3aa: CASTLGGLGQYF

v_gene: TRBV9
j_gene: TRBJ2-2
d_gene: TRBD2
abundance: many
CDR3nt: TGTGCCAGCAGTTCTAGCGGGGGGGCCGTAACCGGGGAGCTGTTTTTT
CDR3aa: CASSSSGGAVTGELFF

v_gene: TRBV25-1
j_gene: TRBJ1-1
d_gene: -
abundance: many
CDR3nt: TGTGCCACCGCGTGGAACACTGAAGCTTTCTTT
CDR3aa: CATAWNTEAFF

v_gene: TRBV2
j_gene: TRBJ2-3
d_gene: TRBD1
abundance: many
CDR3nt: TGTGCCAGCACCACGCTAGGGGGCCCTAGCACAGATACGCAGTATTTT
CDR3aa: CASTTLGGPSTDTQYF

v_gene: TRBV6-2/TRBV6-3
j_gene: TRBJ2-1
d_gene: -
abundance: many
CDR3nt: TGTGCCAGCAGCTCCTGGGACTCCCCCTACAATGAGCAGTTCTTC
CDR3aa: CASSSWDSPYNEQFF

v_gene: TRBV28
j_gene: TRBJ1-5
d_gene: -
abundance: many
CDR3nt: TGTGCCAGCAGTTCCAGGGGCTACGGTCAGCCCCAGCATTTT
CDR3aa: CASSSRGYGQPQHF

v_gene: TRBV5-1
j_gene: TRBJ2-5
d_gene: TRBD1
abundance: few
CDR3nt: TGCGCCAGCAGCTCCACAGGGGGCATCGAGACCCAGTACTTC
CDR3aa: CASSSTGGIETQYF

v_gene: TRBV24-1
j_gene: TRBJ1-4
d_gene: -
abundance: many
CDR3nt: TGTGCCACCAGTGATGAACTGAAACTGTTTTTT
CDR3aa: CATSDELKLFF

v_gene: TRBV5-1
j_gene: TRBJ2-5
d_gene: -
abundance: -
CDR3nt: TGCGCCAGCAGCTTTGGGCAGGGAATACGGGAGACCCAGTACTTC
CDR3aa: CASSFGQGIRETQYF

v_gene: TRBV5-1
j_gene: TRBJ1-1
d_gene: TRBD1
abundance: many
CDR3nt: TGCGCCAGCAGCTTGGCCGGGACAGATTTCACTGAAGCTTTCTTT
CDR3aa: CASSLAGTDFTEAFF

v_gene: TRBV28
j_gene: TRBJ2-5
d_gene: -
abundance: many
CDR3nt: TGTGCCAGCAGTCCCGGACTTTCCCAAGAGACCCAGTACTTC
CDR3aa: CASSPGLSQETQYF

v_gene: TRBV7-9
j_gene: TRBJ2-7
d_gene: -
abundance: many
CDR3nt: TGTGCCGACAAATACCCCCGGAAGCAGTACTTC
CDR3aa: CADKYPRKQYF

v_gene: TRBV4-3
j_gene: TRBJ1-6
d_gene: TRBD1
abundance: many
CDR3nt: TGCGCCAGCAGCCCCGACAGGGAAGTCAATTCACCCCTCCACTTT
CDR3aa: CASSPDREVNSPLHF

v_gene: TRBV4-2
j_gene: TRBJ2-3
d_gene: -
abundance: few
CDR3nt: TGTGCCAGCAGCCAAGCTCGGGGGCGGGGGTGGAGCACAGATACGCAGTATTTT
CDR3aa: CASSQARGRGWSTDTQYF

v_gene: TRBV28
j_gene: TRBJ2-3
d_gene: TRBD2
abundance: -
CDR3nt: TGTGCCAGCAGTGTCTTGCAGCGGGAGAGGAGCACAGATACGCAGTATTTT
CDR3aa: CASSVLQRERSTDTQYF

v_gene: TRBV28
j_gene: TRBJ2-7
d_gene: -
abundance: many
CDR3nt: TGTGCCAGCAGGCCCCCGTATGGCGGATACGAGCAGTACTTC
CDR3aa: CASRPPYGGYEQYF

v_gene: TRBV7-9
j_gene: TRBJ2-7
d_gene: TRBD2
abundance: few
CDR3nt: TGTGCCAGCACTCGAGCGGGGGTGTCCTACGAGCAGTACTTC
CDR3aa: CASTRAGVSYEQYF

v_gene: TRBV20-1
j_gene: TRBJ1-2
d_gene: -
abundance: many
CDR3nt: TGCAGTGCCCAGACAGCCTATGGCTACACCTTC
CDR3aa: CSAQTAYGYTF

v_gene: TRBV6-5
j_gene: TRBJ2-7
d_gene: -
abundance: many
CDR3nt: TGTGCCAGCAGTTCAGGCCTAGCGAGAGGCAACTACGAGCAGTACTTC
CDR3aa: CASSSGLARGNYEQYF

v_gene: TRBV27
j_gene: TRBJ2-4
d_gene: -
abundance: -
CDR3nt: TGTGCCAGCAGTGACTCCCCCGGGACTCGGCCTAAAAACATTCAGTACTTC
CDR3aa: CASSDSPGTRPKNIQYF

v_gene: TRBV28
j_gene: TRBJ1-6
d_gene: -
abundance: few
CDR3nt: TGTGCCAGCAGTAGCCGGGGCTATAATTCACCCCTCCACTTT
CDR3aa: CASSSRGYNSPLHF

v_gene: TRBV19
j_gene: TRBJ1-2
d_gene: -
abundance: few
CDR3nt: TGTGCCAGCTCCTGGGGGGGTCATGGCTACACCTTC
CDR3aa: CASSWGGHGYTF

v_gene: TRBV7-6
j_gene: TRBJ2-2
d_gene: -
abundance: few
CDR3nt: TGTGCCAGCAGCTTATACGGGGTTGAGGGAGCCGGGGAGCTGTTTTTT
CDR3aa: CASSLYGVEGAGELFF

v_gene: TRBV7-6
j_gene: TRBJ2-5
d_gene: TRBD2
abundance: -
CDR3nt: TGTGCCAGCAGCTTAAGCGGGGGGCCCCAAGAGACCCAGTACTTC
CDR3aa: CASSLSGGPQETQYF

v_gene: TRBV6-5
j_gene: TRBJ2-7
d_gene: -
abundance: many
CDR3nt: TGTGCCAGCAGTTACCCGGGCTACGAGCAGTACTTC
CDR3aa: CASSYPGYEQYF

v_gene: TRBV3-1
j_gene: TRBJ2-3
d_gene: TRBD1
abundance: many
CDR3nt: TGTGCCAGCAGAAGTGACAGGGACACAGATACGCAGTATTTT
CDR3aa: CASRSDRDTDTQYF

v_gene: TRBV4-3
j_gene: TRBJ2-1
d_gene: -
abundance: many
CDR3nt: TGCGCCAGCAGCCAAGAGTGGCTAACCTACAATGAGCAGTTCTTC
CDR3aa: CASSQEWLTYNEQFF

v_gene: TRBV5-1
j_gene: TRBJ2-7
d_gene: -
abundance: many
CDR3nt: TGCGCCAGCAGCATAAATCCCTACGAGCAGTACTTC
CDR3aa: CASSINPYEQYF

v_gene: TRBV27
j_gene: TRBJ2-1
d_gene: -
abundance: few
CDR3nt: TGTGCCAGCAGTTTGCGAACAAGGGGCCGCAATGAGCAGTTCTTC
CDR3aa: CASSLRTRGRNEQFF

v_gene: TRBV7-6
j_gene: TRBJ2-3
d_gene: -
abundance: -
CDR3nt: TGTGCCAGCAGCTTATGGGGGAAGGACAGACGAGATACGCAGTATTTT
CDR3aa: CASSLWGKDRRDTQYF

v_gene: TRBV27
j_gene: TRBJ2-7
d_gene: TRBD1
abundance: -
CDR3nt: TGTGCCAGCAGTACAGGGGCAGGGCCCCACGAGCAGTACTTC
CDR3aa: CASSTGAGPHEQYF

v_gene: TRBV4-1
j_gene: TRBJ2-7
d_gene: TRBD2
abundance: many
CDR3nt: TGCGCCAGCAGCCAGGGAGCGGGGGGCTACTCCTACGAGCAGTACTTC
CDR3aa: CASSQGAGGYSYEQYF

v_gene: TRBV27
j_gene: TRBJ2-1
d_gene: TRBD1
abundance: few
CDR3nt: TGTGCCAGCAGTTCCGCCCCTGGACAGGGGAGCTCCTACAATGAGCAGTTCTTC
CDR3aa: CASSSAPGQGSSYNEQFF

v_gene: TRBV7-2
j_gene: TRBJ2-7
d_gene: TRBD2
abundance: many
CDR3nt: TGTGCCAGCAGCTTGAGACTAGCGGGAGACGAGCAGTACTTC
CDR3aa: CASSLRLAGDEQYF

v_gene: TRBV15
j_gene: TRBJ2-1
d_gene: -
abundance: -
CDR3nt: TGTGCCACCAGCAGTTACTACAATGAGCAGTTCTTC
CDR3aa: CATSSYYNEQFF

v_gene: TRBV10-3
j_gene: TRBJ2-4
d_gene: -
abundance: few
CDR3nt: TGTGCCATCAGTGAAAAGGGACTGTTAGCCAAAAACATTCAGTACTTC
CDR3aa: CAISEKGLLAKNIQYF

v_gene: TRBV6-1
j_gene: TRBJ2-3
d_gene: TRBD1
abundance: many
CDR3nt: TGTGCCAGCAGGCCCGGGACAGGGGGCACAGATACGCAGTATTTT
CDR3aa: CASRPGTGGTDTQYF